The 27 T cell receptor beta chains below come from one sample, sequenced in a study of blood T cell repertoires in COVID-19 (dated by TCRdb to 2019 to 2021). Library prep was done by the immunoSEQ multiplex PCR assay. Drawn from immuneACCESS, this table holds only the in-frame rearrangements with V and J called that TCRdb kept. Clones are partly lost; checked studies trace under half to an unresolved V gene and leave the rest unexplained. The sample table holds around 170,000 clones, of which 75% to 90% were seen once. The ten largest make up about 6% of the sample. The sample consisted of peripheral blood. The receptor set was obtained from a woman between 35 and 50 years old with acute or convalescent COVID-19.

CDR3 sequence (DNA): TGTGCCAGCAGCTTGGTGAGTCTTGAGCAGTTCTTC. It yields the protein CASSLVSLEQFF. The chain links TRBV5-4 to TRBJ2-1; no firm D call. The CDR3 totals 12 residues. Per the germline V gene, CDR1 is SGHNT and CDR2 is YYREEE (reference sequence). Trimming took off 0 bases at V and 9 bases at J, with 7 bases between the two ends.

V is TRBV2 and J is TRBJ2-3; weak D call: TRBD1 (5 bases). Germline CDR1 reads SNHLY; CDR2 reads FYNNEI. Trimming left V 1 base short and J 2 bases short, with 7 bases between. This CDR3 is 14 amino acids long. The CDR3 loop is CASSEGQLTDTQYF. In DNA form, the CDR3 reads TGTGCCAGCAGTGAAGGACAGCTCACAGATACGCAGTATTTT.

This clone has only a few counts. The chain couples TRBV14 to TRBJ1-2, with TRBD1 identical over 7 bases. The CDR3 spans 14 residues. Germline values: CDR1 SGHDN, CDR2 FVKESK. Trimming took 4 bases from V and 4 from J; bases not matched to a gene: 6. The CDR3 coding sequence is TGTGCCAGCAGCCGGACAGGACTTCTCTATGGCTACACCTTC. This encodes CASSRTGLLYGYTF.

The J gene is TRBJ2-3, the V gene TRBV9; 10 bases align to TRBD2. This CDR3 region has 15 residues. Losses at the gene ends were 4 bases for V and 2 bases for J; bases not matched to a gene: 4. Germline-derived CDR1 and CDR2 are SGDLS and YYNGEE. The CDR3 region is CASSRGTSATDTQYF. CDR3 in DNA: TGTGCCAGCAGCCGGGGGACTAGCGCCACAGATACGCAGTATTTT.

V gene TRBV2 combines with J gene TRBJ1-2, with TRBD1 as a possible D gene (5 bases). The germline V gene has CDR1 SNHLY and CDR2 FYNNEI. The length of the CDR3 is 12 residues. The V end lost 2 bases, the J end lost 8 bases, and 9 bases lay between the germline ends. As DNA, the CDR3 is TGTGCCAGCAGTGAATACGGGGGAGGCTACACCTTC. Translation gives CASSEYGGGYTF.

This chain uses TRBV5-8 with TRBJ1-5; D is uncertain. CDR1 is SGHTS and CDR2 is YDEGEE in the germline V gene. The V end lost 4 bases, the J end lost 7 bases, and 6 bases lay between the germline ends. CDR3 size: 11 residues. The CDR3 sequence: CASSGRQPQHF. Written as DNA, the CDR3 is TGTGCCAGCAGCGGTAGACAGCCCCAGCATTTT.

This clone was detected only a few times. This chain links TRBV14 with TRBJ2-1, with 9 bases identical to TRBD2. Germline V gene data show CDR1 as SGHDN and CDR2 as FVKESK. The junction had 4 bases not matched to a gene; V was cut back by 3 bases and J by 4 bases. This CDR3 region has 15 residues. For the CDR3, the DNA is TGTGCCAGCAGCCAGAGGCTAGCGGGGTACAATGAGCAGTTCTTC. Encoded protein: CASSQRLAGYNEQFF. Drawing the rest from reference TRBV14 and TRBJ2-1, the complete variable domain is EAGVTQFPSHSVIEKGQTVTLRCDPISGHDNLYWYRRVMGKEIKFLLHFVKESKQDESGMPNNRFLAERTGGTYSTLKVQPAELEDSGVYFCASSQRLAGYNEQFFGPGTRLTVL.

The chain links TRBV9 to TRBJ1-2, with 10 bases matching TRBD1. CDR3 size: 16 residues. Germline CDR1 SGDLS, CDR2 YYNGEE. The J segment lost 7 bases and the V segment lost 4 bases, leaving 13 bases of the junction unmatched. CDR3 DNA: TGTGCCAGCAGCCCCGGGACAGGGGCCCTTCCAGCTGGCTACACCTTC. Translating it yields CASSPGTGALPAGYTF.

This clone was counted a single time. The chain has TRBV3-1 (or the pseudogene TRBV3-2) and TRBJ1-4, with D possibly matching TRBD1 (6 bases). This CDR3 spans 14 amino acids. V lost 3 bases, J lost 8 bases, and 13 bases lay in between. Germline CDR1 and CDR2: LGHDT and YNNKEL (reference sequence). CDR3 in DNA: TGTGCCAGCAGCCAGACAGGCAGCGGAGAAAAACTGTTTTTT. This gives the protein CASSQTGSGEKLFF.

For the CDR3, the DNA is TGTGCCAGCAGCTTAGGGGCAGGCTACGAGCAGTACTTC. This translates into CASSLGAGYEQYF. This rearrangement joins TRBV7-3 to TRBJ2-7, with TRBD1 as a possible D gene (5 bases). The V gene's germline CDR1 is SGHTA and CDR2 FQGTGA. Between the trimmed V and J ends, which lost 2 bases and 3 bases, there was a span of 8 bases. CDR3 size: 13 residues.

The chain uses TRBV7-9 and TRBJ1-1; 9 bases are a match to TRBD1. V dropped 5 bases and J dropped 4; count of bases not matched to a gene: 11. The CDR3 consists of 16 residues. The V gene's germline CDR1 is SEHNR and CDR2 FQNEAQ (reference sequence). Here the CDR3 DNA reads TGTGCCAGCAGCCCTCAGACAGGGGGGTGGGGCACTGAAGCTTTCTTT. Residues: CASSPQTGGWGTEAFF. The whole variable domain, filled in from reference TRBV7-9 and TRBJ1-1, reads DTGVSQNPRHKITKRGQNVTFRCDPISEHNRLYWYRQTLGQGPEFLTYFQNEAQLEKSRLLSDRFSAERPKGSFSTLEIQRTEQGDSAMYLCASSPQTGGWGTEAFFGQGTRLTVV.

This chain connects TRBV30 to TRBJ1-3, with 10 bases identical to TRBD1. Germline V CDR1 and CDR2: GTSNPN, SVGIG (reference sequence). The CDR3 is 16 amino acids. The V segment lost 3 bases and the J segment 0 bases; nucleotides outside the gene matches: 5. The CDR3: CAWSRDRGDSGNTIYF. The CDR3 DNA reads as TGTGCCTGGAGCAGGGACAGGGGAGACTCTGGAAACACCATATATTTT.

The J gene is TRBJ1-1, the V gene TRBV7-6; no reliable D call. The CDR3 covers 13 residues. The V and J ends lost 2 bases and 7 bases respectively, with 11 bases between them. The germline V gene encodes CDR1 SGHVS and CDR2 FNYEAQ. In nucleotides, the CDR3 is TGTGCCAGCAGCTTAAAGATAGAGGGTGAAGCTTTCTTT. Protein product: CASSLKIEGEAFF.

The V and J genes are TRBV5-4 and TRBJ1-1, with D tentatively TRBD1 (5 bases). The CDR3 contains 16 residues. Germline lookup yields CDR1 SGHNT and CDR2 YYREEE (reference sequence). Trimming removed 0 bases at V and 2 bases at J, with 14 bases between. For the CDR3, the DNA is TGTGCCAGCAGCTTGGGGAGGGGAGGGGCTAACACTGAAGCTTTCTTT. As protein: CASSLGRGGANTEAFF. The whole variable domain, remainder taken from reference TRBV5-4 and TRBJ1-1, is ETGVTQSPTHLIKTRGQQVTLRCSSQSGHNTVSWYQQALGQGPQFIFQYYREEENGRGNFPPRFSGLQFPNYSSELNVNALELDDSALYLCASSLGRGGANTEAFFGQGTRLTVV.

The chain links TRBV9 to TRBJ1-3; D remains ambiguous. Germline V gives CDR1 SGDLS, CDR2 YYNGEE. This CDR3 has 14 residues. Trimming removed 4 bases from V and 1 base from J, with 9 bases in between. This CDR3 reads CASSPTLSGNTIYF. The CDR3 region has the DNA TGTGCCAGCAGCCCTACGCTATCTGGAAACACCATATATTTT.

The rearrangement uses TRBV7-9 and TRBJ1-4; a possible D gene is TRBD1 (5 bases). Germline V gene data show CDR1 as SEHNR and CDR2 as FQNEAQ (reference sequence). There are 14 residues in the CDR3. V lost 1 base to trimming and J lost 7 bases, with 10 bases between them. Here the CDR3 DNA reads TGTGCCAGCAGCTTAGGTGGGGCAGGTGAAAAACTGTTTTTT. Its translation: CASSLGGAGEKLFF.

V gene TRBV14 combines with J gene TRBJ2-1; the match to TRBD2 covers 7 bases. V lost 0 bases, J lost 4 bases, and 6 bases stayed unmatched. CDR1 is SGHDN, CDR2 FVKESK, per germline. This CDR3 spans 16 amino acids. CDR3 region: CASSQEWQRGYNEQFF. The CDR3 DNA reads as TGTGCCAGCAGCCAAGAGTGGCAGCGGGGATACAATGAGCAGTTCTTC.

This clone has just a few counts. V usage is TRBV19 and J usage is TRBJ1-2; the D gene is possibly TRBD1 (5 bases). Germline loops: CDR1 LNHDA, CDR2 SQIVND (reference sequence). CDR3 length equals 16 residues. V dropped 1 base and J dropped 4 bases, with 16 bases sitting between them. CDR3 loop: CASSIAFETEGYGYTF. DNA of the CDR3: TGTGCCAGTAGTATAGCATTCGAGACAGAAGGCTATGGCTACACCTTC.

Here the CDR3 DNA reads TGTGCCACCAGCTGGGCCTCCAAAAACATTCAGTACTTC. It is translated as CATSWASKNIQYF. The chain couples TRBV10-3 to TRBJ2-4; D unresolved. Germline V CDR1 and CDR2: ENHRY, SYGVKD. The V gene lost 10 bases and the J gene lost 2 bases, with 12 bases spanning the gap. The CDR3 has 13 amino acids.

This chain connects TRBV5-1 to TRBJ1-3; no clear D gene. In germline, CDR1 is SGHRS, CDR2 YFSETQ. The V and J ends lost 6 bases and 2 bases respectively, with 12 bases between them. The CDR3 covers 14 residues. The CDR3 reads CASMPRGPGNTIYF. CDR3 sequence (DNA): TGCGCCAGCATGCCCCGTGGGCCTGGAAACACCATATATTTT.

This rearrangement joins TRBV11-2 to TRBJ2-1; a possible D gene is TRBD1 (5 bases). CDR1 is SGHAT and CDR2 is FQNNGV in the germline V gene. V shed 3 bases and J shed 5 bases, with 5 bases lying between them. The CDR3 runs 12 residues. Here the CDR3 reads CASSLGHNEQFF. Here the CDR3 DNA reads TGTGCCAGCAGCTTGGGGCACAATGAGCAGTTCTTC.

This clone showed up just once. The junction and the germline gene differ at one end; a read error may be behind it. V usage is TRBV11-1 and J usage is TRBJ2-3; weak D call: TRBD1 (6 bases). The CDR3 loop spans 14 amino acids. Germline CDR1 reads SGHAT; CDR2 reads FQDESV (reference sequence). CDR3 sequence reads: CASKKGVSTDTQYF. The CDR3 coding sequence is TGTGCTAGCAAGAAGGGGGTTAGCACAGATACGCAGTATTTT.

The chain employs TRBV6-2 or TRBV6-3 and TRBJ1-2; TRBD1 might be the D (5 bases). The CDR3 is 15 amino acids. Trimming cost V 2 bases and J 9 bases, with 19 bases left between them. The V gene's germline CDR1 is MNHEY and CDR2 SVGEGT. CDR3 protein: CASSYPRQSSYRYTF. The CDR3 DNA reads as TGTGCCAGCAGTTACCCCCGACAGAGTTCATATCGCTACACCTTC.

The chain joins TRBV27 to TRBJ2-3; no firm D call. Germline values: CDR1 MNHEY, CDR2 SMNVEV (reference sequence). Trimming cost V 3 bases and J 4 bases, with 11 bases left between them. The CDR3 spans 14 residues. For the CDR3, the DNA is TGTGCCAGCAGTTTTAGCTACCCCTCAGATACGCAGTATTTT. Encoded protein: CASSFSYPSDTQYF.

The CDR3 sequence: CASSSTGGTDEAFF. CDR3 in DNA: TGTGCCAGCAGCTCGACAGGGGGTACGGATGAAGCTTTCTTT. The chain is built from TRBV7-9 and TRBJ1-1, with 9 bases matching TRBD1. Germline V gene data show CDR1 as SEHNR and CDR2 as FQNEAQ (reference sequence). This CDR3 has 14 residues. V was pared by 4 bases and J by 7 bases, with 7 bases of the junction left unmatched.

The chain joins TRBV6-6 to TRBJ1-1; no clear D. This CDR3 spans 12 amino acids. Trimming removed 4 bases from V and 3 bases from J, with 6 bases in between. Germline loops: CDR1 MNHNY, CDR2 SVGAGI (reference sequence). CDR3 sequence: CASSWQDTEAFF. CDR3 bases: TGTGCCAGCAGTTGGCAGGACACTGAAGCTTTCTTT.

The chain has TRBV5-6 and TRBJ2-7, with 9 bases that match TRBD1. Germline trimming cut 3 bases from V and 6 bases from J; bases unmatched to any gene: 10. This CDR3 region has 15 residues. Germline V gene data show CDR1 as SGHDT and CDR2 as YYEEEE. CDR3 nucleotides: TGTGCCAGCAGCTCGCTCCGGGACAGGGACGGCGAGCAGTACTTC. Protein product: CASSSLRDRDGEQYF. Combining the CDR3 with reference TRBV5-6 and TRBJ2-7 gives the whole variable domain DAGVTQSPTHLIKTRGQQVTLRCSPKSGHDTVSWYQQALGQGPQFIFQYYEEEERQRGNFPDRFSGHQFPNYSSELNVNALLLGDSALYLCASSSLRDRDGEQYFGPGTRLTVT.